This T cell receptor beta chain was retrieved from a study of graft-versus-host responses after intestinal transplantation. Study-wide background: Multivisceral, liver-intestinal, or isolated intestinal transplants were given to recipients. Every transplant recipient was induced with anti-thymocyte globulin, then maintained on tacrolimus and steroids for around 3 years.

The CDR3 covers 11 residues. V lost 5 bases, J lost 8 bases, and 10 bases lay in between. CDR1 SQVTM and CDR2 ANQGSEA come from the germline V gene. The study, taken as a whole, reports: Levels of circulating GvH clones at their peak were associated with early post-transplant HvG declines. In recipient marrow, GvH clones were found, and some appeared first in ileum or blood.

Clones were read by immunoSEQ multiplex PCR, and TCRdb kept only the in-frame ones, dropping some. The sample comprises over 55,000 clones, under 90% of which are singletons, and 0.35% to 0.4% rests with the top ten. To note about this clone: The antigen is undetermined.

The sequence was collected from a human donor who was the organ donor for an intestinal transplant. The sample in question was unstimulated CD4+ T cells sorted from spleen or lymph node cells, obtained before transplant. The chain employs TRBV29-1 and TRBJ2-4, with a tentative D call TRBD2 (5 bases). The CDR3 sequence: CSVRGKDIQYF. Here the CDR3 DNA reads TGCAGCGTTCGGGGTAAGGACATTCAGTACTTC. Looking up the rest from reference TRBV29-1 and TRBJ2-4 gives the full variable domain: SAVISQKPSRDICQRGTSLTIQCQVDSQVTMMFWYRQQPGQSLTLIATANQGSEATYESGFVIDKFPISRPNLTFSTLTVSNMSPEDSSIYLCSVRGKDIQYFGAGTRLSVL.